This T cell receptor beta chain was documented in a study of cytomegalovirus exposure and HLA in healthy donors. The PCR made use of 60 Vbeta and 13 Jbeta primers. Sequencing used immunoSEQ multiplex PCR; TCRdb keeps in-frame clones, though not all of them. Among 70,000 to 80,000 clones listed, around 82% were seen once. Broader study findings: In a later analysis, compared with equally common non-associated chains, HLA-associated beta chains were more expanded. Roughly uniform sequencing depth across donors was assumed, possibly incorrectly. Later analysis associated a missense DCLRE1C variant with TCR beta V- and J-gene trimming.

A word on this clone: The antigen remains undetermined.

The germline V gene has CDR1 MDHEN and CDR2 SYDVKM. Trimming cost V 5 bases and J 1 base; bases outside gene matches: 6. The CDR3 sequence is 15 residues long. Sequenced sample: PBMCs. This clonotype was sampled from a man between 18 and 35 years old in good health and CMV-seronegative. The chain employs TRBV28 and TRBJ2-7; the match to TRBD1 covers 9 bases. The CDR3 DNA reads TGTGCCAGCAGTGGTCGGGACAGGGCTTCCTACGAGCAGTACTTC. This codes for CASSGRDRASYEQYF.